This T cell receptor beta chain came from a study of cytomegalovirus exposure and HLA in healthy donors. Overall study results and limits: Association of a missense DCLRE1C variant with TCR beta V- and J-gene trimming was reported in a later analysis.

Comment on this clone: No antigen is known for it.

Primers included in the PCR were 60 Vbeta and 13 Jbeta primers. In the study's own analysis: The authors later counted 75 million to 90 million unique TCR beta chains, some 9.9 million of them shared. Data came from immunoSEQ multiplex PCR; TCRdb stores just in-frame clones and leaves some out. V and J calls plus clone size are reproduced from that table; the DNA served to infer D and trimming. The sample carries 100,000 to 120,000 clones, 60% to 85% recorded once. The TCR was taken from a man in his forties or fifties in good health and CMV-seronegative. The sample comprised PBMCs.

Here the CDR3 reads CASSSGVSGGNSQETQYF. CDR3 nucleotide sequence: TGTGCCAGCAGCTCCGGTGTTAGCGGGGGAAATTCCCAAGAGACCCAGTACTTC. The chain joins TRBV11-2 to TRBJ2-5, with 9 bases fitting TRBD2. V was clipped by 4 bases and J by 1 base; unmatched bases: 13. Germline CDR1 is SGHAT and CDR2 is FQNNGV. CDR3 length: 18 amino acids.